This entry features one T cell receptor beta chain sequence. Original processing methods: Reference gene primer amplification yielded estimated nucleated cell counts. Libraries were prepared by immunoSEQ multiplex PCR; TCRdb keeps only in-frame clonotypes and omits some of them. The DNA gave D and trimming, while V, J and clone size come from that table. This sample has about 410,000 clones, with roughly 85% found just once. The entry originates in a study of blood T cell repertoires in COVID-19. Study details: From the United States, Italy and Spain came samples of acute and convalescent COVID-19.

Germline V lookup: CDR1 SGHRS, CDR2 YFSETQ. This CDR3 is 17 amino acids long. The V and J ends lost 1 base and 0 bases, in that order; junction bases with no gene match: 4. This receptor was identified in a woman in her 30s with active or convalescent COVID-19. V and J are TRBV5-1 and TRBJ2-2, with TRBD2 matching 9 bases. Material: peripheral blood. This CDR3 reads CASSLRAGGTNTGELFF. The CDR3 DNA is TGCGCCAGCAGCTTGCGGGCGGGGGGGACGAACACCGGGGAGCTGTTTTTT.